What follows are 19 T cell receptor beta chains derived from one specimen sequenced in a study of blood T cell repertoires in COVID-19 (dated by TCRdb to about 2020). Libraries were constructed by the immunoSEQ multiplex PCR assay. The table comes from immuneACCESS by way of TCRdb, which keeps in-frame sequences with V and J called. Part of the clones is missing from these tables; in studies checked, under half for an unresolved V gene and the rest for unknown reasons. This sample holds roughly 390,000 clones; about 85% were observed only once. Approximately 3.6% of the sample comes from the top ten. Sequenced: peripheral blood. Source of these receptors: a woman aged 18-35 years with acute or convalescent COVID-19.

CDR3 sequence reads: CASSLSGVDEQYF. Here the CDR3 DNA reads TGTGCCAGCAGCCTGTCGGGGGTAGACGAGCAGTACTTC. V and J are TRBV7-9 and TRBJ2-7; maybe TRBD2 (6 bases). Looked up from germline, CDR1 is SEHNR and CDR2 is FQNEAQ (reference sequence). V lost 5 bases and J lost 5, with 13 bases in between. This CDR3 contains 13 residues.

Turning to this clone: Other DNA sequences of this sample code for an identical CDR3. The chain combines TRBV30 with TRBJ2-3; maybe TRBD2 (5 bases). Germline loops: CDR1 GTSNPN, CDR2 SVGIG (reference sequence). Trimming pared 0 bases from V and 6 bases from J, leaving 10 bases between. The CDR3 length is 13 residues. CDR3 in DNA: TGTGCCTGGAGTGTCGCGGGCCCGGATACGCAGTATTTT. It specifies CAWSVAGPDTQYF.

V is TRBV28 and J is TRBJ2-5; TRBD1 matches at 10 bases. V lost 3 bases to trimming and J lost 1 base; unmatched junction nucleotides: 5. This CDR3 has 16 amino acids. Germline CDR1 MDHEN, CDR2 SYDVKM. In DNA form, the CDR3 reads TGTGCCAGCAGTTTGGGGGGGACAGGGGTCCAAGAGACCCAGTACTTC. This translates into CASSLGGTGVQETQYF.

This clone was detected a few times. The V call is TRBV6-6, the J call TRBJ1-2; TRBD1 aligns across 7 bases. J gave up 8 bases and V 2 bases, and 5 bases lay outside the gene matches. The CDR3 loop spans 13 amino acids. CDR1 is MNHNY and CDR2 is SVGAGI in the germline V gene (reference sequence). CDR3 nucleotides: TGTGCCAGCAGTTACCTTACAGGGGTCGGCTACACCTTC. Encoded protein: CASSYLTGVGYTF.

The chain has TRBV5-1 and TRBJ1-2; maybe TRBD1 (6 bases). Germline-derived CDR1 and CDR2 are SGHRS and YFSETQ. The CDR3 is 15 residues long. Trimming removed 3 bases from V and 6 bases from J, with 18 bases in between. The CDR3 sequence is CASSWGTPEGDGYTF. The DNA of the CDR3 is TGCGCCAGCAGCTGGGGGACGCCCGAGGGGGATGGCTACACCTTC.

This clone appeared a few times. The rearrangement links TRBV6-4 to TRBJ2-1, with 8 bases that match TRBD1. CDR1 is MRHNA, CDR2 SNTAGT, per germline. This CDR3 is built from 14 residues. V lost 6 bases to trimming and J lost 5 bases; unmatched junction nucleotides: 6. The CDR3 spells CASSETGAHNEQFF. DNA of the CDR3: TGTGCCAGCAGCGAGACAGGGGCACACAATGAGCAGTTCTTC.

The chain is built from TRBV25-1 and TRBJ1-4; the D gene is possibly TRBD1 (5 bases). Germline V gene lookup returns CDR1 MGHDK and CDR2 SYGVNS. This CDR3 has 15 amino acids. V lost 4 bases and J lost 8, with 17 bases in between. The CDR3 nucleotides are TGTGCCAGCAGTGGTTTCGGGGGGGGGAGCGAAAAACTGTTTTTT. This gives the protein CASSGFGGGSEKLFF.

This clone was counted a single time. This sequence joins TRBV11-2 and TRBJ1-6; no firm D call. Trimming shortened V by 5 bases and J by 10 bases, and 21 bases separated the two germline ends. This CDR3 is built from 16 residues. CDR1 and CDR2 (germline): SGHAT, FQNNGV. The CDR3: CASSLQSSGRPSPLHF. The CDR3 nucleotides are TGTGCCAGCAGCCTACAGTCGTCCGGTCGGCCCTCACCCCTCCACTTT.

The chain's CDR3 is CASSEDQGAPNYGYTF. The CDR3 nucleotides are TGTGCCAGCAGCGAAGATCAGGGGGCGCCTAACTATGGCTACACCTTC. The genes are TRBV6-2 or TRBV6-3 and TRBJ1-2; 8 nucleotides agree with TRBD1. Germline CDR1 MNHEY, CDR2 SVGEGT. The length of the CDR3 is 16 residues. Trimming took 6 bases from V and 0 from J; bases not matched to a gene: 9.

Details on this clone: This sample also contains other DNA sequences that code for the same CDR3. The CDR3, as DNA: TGCGCCAGCAGCCCCGACAGCTATGGCTACACCTTC. Amino acids: CASSPDSYGYTF. The chain couples TRBV5-1 to TRBJ1-2, with a weak D call TRBD1 (5 bases). V shed 4 bases and J shed 4 bases, with 8 bases lying between them. Germline loops: CDR1 SGHRS, CDR2 YFSETQ. This CDR3 comprises 12 residues.

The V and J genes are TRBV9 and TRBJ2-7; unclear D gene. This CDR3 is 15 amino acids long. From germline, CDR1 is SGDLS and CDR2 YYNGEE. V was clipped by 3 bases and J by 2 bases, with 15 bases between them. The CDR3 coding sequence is TGTGCCAGCAGCGCCAGCGATGCACTCGCCTACGAGCAGTACTTC. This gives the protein CASSASDALAYEQYF.

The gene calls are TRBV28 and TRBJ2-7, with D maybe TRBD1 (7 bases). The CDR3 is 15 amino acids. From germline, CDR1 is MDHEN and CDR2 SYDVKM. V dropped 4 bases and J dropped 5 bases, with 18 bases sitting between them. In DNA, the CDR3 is TGTGCCAGCAGTTGGCGGGACAGTCTTAGACACGAGCAGTACTTC. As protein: CASSWRDSLRHEQYF.

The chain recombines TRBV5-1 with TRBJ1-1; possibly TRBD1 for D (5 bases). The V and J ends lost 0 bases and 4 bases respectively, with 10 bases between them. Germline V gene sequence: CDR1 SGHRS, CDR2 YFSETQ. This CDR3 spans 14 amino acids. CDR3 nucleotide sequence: TGCGCCAGCAGCTTGGCCACAGGTCCCACTGAAGCTTTCTTT. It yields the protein CASSLATGPTEAFF.

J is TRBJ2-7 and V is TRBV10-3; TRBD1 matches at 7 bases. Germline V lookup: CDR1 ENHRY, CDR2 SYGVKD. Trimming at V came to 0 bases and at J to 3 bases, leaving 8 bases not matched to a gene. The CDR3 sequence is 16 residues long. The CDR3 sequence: CAISESGQWGLYEQYF. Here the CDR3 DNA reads TGTGCCATCAGTGAGTCGGGACAGTGGGGGCTCTACGAGCAGTACTTC.

The CDR3 reads CATCRGEGQPQHF. As DNA, the CDR3 is TGTGCCACTTGCCGAGGGGAGGGGCAGCCCCAGCATTTT. The rearrangement joins TRBV24-1 to TRBJ1-5; D might be TRBD1 (5 bases). Germline-derived CDR1 and CDR2 are KGHDR and SFDVKD. The CDR3 length is 13 residues. Trimming took 10 bases from V and 7 from J, leaving 16 bases between them.

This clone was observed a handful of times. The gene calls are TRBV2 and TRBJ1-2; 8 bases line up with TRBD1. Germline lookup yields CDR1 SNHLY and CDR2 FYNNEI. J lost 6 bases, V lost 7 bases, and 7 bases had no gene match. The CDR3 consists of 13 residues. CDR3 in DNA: TGTGCCAGCAATACAGGGGGAAACGATGGCTACACCTTC. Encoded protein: CASNTGGNDGYTF.

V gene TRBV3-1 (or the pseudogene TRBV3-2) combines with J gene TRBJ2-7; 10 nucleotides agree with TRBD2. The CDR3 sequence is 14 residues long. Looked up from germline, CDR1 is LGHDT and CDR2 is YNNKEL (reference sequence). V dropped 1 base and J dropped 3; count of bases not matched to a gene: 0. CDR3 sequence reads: CASSQGLAGYEQYF. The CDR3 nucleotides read TGTGCCAGCAGCCAAGGACTAGCGGGCTACGAGCAGTACTTC.

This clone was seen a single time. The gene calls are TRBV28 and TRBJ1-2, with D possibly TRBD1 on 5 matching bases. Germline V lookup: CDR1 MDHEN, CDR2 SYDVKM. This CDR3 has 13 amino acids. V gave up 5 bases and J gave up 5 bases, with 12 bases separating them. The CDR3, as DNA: TGTGCCAGCAGTCTCCGGACACAGTATGGCTACACCTTC. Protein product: CASSLRTQYGYTF.

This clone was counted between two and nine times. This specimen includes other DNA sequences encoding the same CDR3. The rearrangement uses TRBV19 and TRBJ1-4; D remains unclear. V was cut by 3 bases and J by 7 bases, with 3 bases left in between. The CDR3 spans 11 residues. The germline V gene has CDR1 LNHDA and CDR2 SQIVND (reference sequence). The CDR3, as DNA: TGTGCCAGTAGTATCGGTGAAAAACTGTTTTTT. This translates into CASSIGEKLFF.